These 12 T cell receptor beta chains came from one sample sequenced in a study of T-cell reconstitution after alpha-beta-depleted transplantation in children. The library targeted TCRbeta and was prepared with unique molecular identifiers. TCRdb reprocessed the PCR reads via MiXCR and lists one record per CDR3 protein. The repertoire holds about 32,000 distinct CDR3 sequences, nearly 6.5% seen once, with roughly a quarter in the top ten. Their antigen targets remain unknown. Study-wide results and limits: The origin of alpha-beta T cells about two months after transplant was reportedly several hundred expanded graft clones.

The specimen comprised peripheral blood, sampled 60 days after TCRalphabeta/CD19-depleted stem cell transplant. Receptors originate from a child under two years old who had a stem cell transplant for acute myeloid leukemia, so the T cells may come from the graft donor.

This clonotype was recorded at least ten times. The V call is TRBV7-9, the J call TRBJ2-7; possibly TRBD1 for D (6 bases). Germline V gene lookup returns CDR1 SEHNR and CDR2 FQNEAQ (reference sequence). The V end lost 0 bases, the J end lost 6 bases, and 12 bases lay between the germline ends. This CDR3 spans 14 amino acids. The CDR3 loop is CASSLAQGKGEQYF. The CDR3 DNA is TGTGCCAGCAGCTTAGCACAGGGAAAGGGCGAGCAGTACTTC. Drawing the rest from reference TRBV7-9 and TRBJ2-7, the complete variable domain is DTGVSQNPRHKITKRGQNVTFRCDPISEHNRLYWYRQTLGQGPEFLTYFQNEAQLEKSRLLSDRFSAERPKGSFSTLEIQRTEQGDSAMYLCASSLAQGKGEQYFGPGTRLTVT.

The V gene is TRBV12-3 or TRBV12-4, the J gene TRBJ1-5, with no clear D. This CDR3 region has 18 residues. The CDR3 loop reads CTFSLPRVGIYSNQPQHF. In DNA form, the CDR3 reads TGTACCTTCAGTTTACCCCGGGTGGGGATCTATAGCAATCAGCCCCAGCATTTT.

The sample holds many counts of this clonotype. The genes are TRBV24-1 and TRBJ2-1; D unclear. Germline loops: CDR1 KGHDR, CDR2 SFDVKD. The length of the CDR3 is 15 residues. Trimming cost V 3 bases and J 0 bases, with 8 bases left between them. Here the CDR3 reads CATSDRVSSYNEQFF. CDR3 coding DNA: TGTGCCACCAGTGATCGGGTAAGCTCCTACAATGAGCAGTTCTTC.

The table lists this clonotype with many counts. This chain joins TRBV7-2 and TRBJ2-7; either TRBD1 or TRBD2 may supply D (5 bases each). Germline assignment: CDR1 SGHTA and CDR2 FQGNSA. This CDR3 is 15 amino acids long. Trimming cost V 4 bases and J 0 bases, with 13 bases left between them. The CDR3 protein is CASSSAGTNSYEQYF. The CDR3, as DNA: TGTGCCAGCAGCTCGGCCGGGACCAACTCCTACGAGCAGTACTTC.

This clonotype was counted ten times or more. V and J are TRBV7-9 and TRBJ2-1; 11 bases match TRBD1. The CDR3 has 14 amino acids. V lost 10 bases and J lost 8; bases outside the gene matches: 10. In germline, CDR1 is SEHNR, CDR2 FQNEAQ (reference sequence). CDR3: CANGQGAMQDEQFF. In DNA form, the CDR3 reads TGTGCCAACGGACAGGGGGCAATGCAGGATGAGCAGTTCTTC.

The sample holds many counts of this clonotype. The CDR3 sequence: CASSQRTSIHNEQFF. DNA for the CDR3: TGTGCCAGCAGCCAAAGGACTAGTATCCACAATGAGCAGTTCTTC. This chain joins TRBV12-3 or TRBV12-4 and TRBJ2-1; 7 nucleotides align to TRBD2. The CDR3 is 15 residues long. After removal of 6 bases from V and 5 bases from J, the junction contained 10 bases not matched to a gene.

This clonotype was observed many times. The chain uses TRBV7-9 and TRBJ2-6, with D unclear. Trimming pared 4 bases from V and 3 bases from J, leaving 7 bases between. The CDR3 consists of 14 residues. CDR1 is SEHNR and CDR2 is FQNEAQ in the germline V gene (reference sequence). The CDR3 loop reads CASSSPNGANVLTF. DNA for the CDR3: TGTGCCAGCAGCTCCCCCAATGGGGCCAACGTCCTGACTTTC.

This clonotype came up many times. The chain is built from TRBV5-1 and TRBJ2-7, with 8 bases fitting TRBD1. J gave up 6 bases and V 4 bases, and 9 bases lay outside the gene matches. Germline V gives CDR1 SGHRS, CDR2 YFSETQ. The CDR3 is 14 amino acids. The CDR3 reads CASSPGTGISEQYF. The CDR3 DNA follows: TGCGCCAGCAGCCCAGGGACAGGTATTTCCGAGCAGTACTTC.

This clonotype was counted ten times or more. This chain joins TRBV7-9 and TRBJ2-1, with a weak D call TRBD2 (5 bases). Germline CDR1 and CDR2: SEHNR and FQNEAQ (reference sequence). The ends were cut back, 4 bases at V and 8 bases at J, with 9 bases in the middle. The CDR3 totals 12 residues. In DNA, the CDR3 is TGTGCCAGCAGCTCGAGGCGGGATGAGCAGTTCTTC. As protein: CASSSRRDEQFF.

There are many counts of this clonotype. This chain joins TRBV12-3 or TRBV12-4 and TRBJ1-2, with 7 bases fitting TRBD1. Trimming took 6 bases from V and 5 from J; bases not matched to a gene: 9. The CDR3 consists of 14 residues. The CDR3 region has the DNA TGTGCCAGCAGGCACAGGGGACAAGGGTATGGCTACACCTTC. Amino acids: CASRHRGQGYGYTF.

This clonotype was detected many times. The chain joins TRBV6-1 to TRBJ1-2; D remains ambiguous. The V gene's germline CDR1 is MNHNS and CDR2 SASEGT. V was pared by 3 bases and J by 4 bases, with 9 bases between. This CDR3 comprises 13 residues. CDR3 DNA: TGTGCCAGCAGTGAGAACCGGGGCTATGGCTACACCTTC. Translated: CASSENRGYGYTF.

This clonotype has a count of ten or more. The chain joins TRBV6-1 to TRBJ2-5, with D perhaps matching TRBD1 (7 bases). CDR1 is MNHNS, CDR2 SASEGT, per germline. V was pared by 1 base and J by 4 bases, with 16 bases between. This CDR3 region has 16 residues. The CDR3 here is CASSEEGRQGGETQYF. In DNA form, the CDR3 reads TGTGCCAGCAGTGAAGAGGGGAGACAGGGAGGAGAGACCCAGTACTTC.